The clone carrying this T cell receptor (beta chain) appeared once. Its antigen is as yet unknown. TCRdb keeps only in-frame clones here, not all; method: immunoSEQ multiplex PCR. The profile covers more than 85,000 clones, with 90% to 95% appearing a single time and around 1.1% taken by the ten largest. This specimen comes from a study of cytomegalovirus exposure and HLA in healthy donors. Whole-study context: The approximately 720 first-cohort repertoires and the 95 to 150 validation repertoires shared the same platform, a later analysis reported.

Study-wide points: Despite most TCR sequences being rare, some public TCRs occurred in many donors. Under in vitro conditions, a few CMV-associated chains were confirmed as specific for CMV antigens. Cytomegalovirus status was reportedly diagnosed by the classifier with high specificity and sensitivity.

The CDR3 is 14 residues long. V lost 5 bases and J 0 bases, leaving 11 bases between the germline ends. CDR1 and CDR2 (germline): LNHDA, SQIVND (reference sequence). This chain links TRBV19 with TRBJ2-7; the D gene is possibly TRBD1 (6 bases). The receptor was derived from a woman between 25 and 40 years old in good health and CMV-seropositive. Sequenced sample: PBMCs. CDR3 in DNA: TGTGCCAGTAGTGGGGACATCACCTCCTACGAGCAGTACTTC. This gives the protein CASSGDITSYEQYF.